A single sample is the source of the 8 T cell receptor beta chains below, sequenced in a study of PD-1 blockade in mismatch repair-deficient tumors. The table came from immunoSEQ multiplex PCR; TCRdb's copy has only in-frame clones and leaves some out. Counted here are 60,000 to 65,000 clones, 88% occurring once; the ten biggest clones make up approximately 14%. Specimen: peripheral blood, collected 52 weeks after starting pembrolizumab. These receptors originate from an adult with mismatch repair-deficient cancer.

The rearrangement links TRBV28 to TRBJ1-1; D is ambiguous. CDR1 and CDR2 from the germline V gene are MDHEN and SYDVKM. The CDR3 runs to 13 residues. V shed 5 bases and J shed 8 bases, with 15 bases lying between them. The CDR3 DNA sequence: TGTGCCAGCAGTCGGGTCGCGGGTAGAGAAGCTTTCTTT. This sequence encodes CASSRVAGREAFF.

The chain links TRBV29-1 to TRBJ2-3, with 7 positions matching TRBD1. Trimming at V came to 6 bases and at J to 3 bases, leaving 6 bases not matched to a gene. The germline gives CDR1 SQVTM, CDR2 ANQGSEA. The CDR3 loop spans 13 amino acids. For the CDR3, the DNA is TGCAGCGTGAGGGGGCGCATGACAGATACGCAGTATTTT. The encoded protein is CSVRGRMTDTQYF.

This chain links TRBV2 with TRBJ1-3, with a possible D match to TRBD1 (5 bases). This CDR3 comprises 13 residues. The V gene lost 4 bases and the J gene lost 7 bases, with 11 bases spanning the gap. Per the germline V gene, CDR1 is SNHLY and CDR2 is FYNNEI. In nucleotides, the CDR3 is TGTGCCAGCAGTGGAGGGGTTGCGAACACCATATATTTT. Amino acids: CASSGGVANTIYF. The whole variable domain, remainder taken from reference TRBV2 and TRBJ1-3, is EPEVTQTPSHQVTQMGQEVILRCVPISNHLYFYWYRQILGQKVEFLVSFYNNEISEKSEIFDDQFSVERPDGSNFTLKIRSTKLEDSAMYFCASSGGVANTIYFGEGSWLTVV.

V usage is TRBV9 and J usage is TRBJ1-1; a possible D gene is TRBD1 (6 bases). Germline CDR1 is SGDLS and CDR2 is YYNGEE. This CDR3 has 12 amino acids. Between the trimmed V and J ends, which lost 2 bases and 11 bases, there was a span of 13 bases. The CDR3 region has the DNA TGTGCCAGCAGCGTGGGGGGCGCGGTTGCTTTCTTT. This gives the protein CASSVGGAVAFF.

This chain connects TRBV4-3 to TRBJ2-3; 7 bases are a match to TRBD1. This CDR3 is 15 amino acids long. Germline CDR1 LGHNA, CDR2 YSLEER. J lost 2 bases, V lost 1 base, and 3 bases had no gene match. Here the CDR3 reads CASSQGDSHTDTQYF. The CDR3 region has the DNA TGCGCCAGCAGCCAAGGGGACAGCCACACAGATACGCAGTATTTT.

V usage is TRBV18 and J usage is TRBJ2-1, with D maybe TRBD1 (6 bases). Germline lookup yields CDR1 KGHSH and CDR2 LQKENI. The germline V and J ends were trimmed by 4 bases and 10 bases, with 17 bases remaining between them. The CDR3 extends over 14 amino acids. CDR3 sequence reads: CASSLMDSADEQFF. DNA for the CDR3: TGTGCCAGCTCACTTATGGACAGCGCCGACGAGCAGTTCTTC.

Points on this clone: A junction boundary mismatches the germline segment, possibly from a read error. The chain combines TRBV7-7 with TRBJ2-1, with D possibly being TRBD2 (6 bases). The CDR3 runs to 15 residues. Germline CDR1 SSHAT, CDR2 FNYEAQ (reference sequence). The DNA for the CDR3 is TGTGCTAGCAGCTTAGGGGAGGCCCGTTGGAATGAGCAGTTCTTC. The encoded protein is CASSLGEARWNEQFF.

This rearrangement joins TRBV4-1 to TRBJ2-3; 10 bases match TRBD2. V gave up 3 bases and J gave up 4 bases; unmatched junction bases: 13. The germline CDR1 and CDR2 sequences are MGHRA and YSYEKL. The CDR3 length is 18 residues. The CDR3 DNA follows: TGCGCCAGCAGCCAGCGGGGGCCCCTAGCGGGAGCGCCAGATACGCAGTATTTT. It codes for CASSQRGPLAGAPDTQYF.